There are a few counts of the clone carrying this T cell receptor beta chain. The antigen is undetermined. Second doses at about 4 or about 12 weeks were pooled. These data originate in a study of T cell responses to AZD1222 COVID-19 vaccine. The method was immunoSEQ multiplex PCR; TCRdb's version includes in-frame clones alone and lacks a portion of them. This table has tens of thousands of clones, 86% appearing once. Findings of the study overall: Reports say nearly half of spike-specific TCRs go after unmutated variant regions. In a largely white British group with more females than males, clonal diversity was possibly underestimated.

This receptor was obtained from an adult who received the AZD1222 COVID-19 vaccine. The material was peripheral blood, obtained 28 days after the second AZD1222 dose.

The chain's CDR3 is CASSIPDRGRNQPQHF. Written as DNA, the CDR3 is TGTGCCAGTAGTATCCCGGACAGGGGGCGCAATCAGCCCCAGCATTTT. The gene calls are TRBV19 and TRBJ1-5; 11 nucleotides line up with TRBD1. Germline V gene data show CDR1 as LNHDA and CDR2 as SQIVND (reference sequence). This CDR3 has 16 amino acids. Trimming at V came to 3 bases and at J to 2 bases, leaving 3 bases not matched to a gene.